These 16 T cell receptor beta chains came from one sample sequenced in a study of cytomegalovirus exposure and HLA in healthy donors. PCR was performed using 60 Vbeta and 13 Jbeta primers. The assay was immunoSEQ multiplex PCR, and TCRdb's table has in-frame clones only and misses some. This table holds some 120,000 clones, around three quarters found once. Sample: PBMCs. The receptor source for this set is a man aged 18 to 29 in good health and CMV-seronegative.

This clone was detected only a few times. V is TRBV18 and J is TRBJ1-1; D remains unclear. The germline V gene has CDR1 KGHSH and CDR2 LQKENI. The CDR3 is made up of 14 amino acids. The V end was cut by 3 bases, the J end by 0 bases, with 8 bases between. CDR3 residues: CASSPEALNTEAFF. The CDR3 region has the DNA TGTGCCAGCTCACCGGAGGCTTTGAACACTGAAGCTTTCTTT.

This clone was counted a few times. This chain joins TRBV29-1 and TRBJ1-4; a possible D gene is TRBD1 (5 bases). Germline assignment: CDR1 SQVTM and CDR2 ANQGSEA. V gave up 0 bases and J gave up 10 bases, with 18 bases separating them. The CDR3 loop spans 15 amino acids. CDR3 bases: TGCAGCGTTGAAGATTCTGGGGGGGTCTTTGGAAAACTGTTTTTT. Amino acid sequence: CSVEDSGGVFGKLFF.

The chain has TRBV6-1 and TRBJ2-7; no clear D gene. Germline-derived CDR1 and CDR2 are MNHNS and SASEGT. The CDR3 loop spans 13 amino acids. Trimming cost V 5 bases and J 3 bases, with 11 bases left between them. The CDR3 sequence: CASSSTLNYEQYF. CDR3 bases: TGTGCCAGCAGTTCCACCCTAAACTACGAGCAGTACTTC.

The CDR3: CASSVGGVNSPLHF. CDR3 DNA: TGTGCCAGCAGCGTAGGCGGTGTTAATTCACCCCTCCACTTT. This chain links TRBV9 with TRBJ1-6; D remains ambiguous. The germline gives CDR1 SGDLS, CDR2 YYNGEE. This CDR3 comprises 14 residues. The V end lost 0 bases, the J end lost 6 bases, and 7 bases lay between the germline ends.

This rearrangement joins TRBV4-1 to TRBJ2-5, with 7 bases aligning to TRBD1. CDR3 length: 14 amino acids. Germline values: CDR1 MGHRA, CDR2 YSYEKL. V was pared by 2 bases and J by 5 bases, with 5 bases of the junction left unmatched. CDR3 amino acids: CASSQLGGSETQYF. The CDR3, as DNA: TGCGCCAGCAGCCAACTAGGGGGCAGTGAGACCCAGTACTTC.

The V gene is TRBV6-5, the J gene TRBJ1-1; D not resolved. This CDR3 region has 14 residues. V lost 0 bases and J 0 bases, leaving 5 bases between the germline ends. CDR1 and CDR2 from the germline V gene are MNHEY and SVGAGI. The DNA for the CDR3 is TGTGCCAGCAGTTACTCGGCCCTGAACACTGAAGCTTTCTTT. It encodes CASSYSALNTEAFF.

The chain has TRBV2 and TRBJ2-1, with D unclear. CDR3 length: 15 residues. Trimming took 3 bases from V and 0 from J, leaving 9 bases between them. From germline, CDR1 is SNHLY and CDR2 FYNNEI. The CDR3: CASSDGYSSYNEQFF. CDR3 nucleotide sequence: TGTGCCAGCAGTGACGGTTATAGCTCCTACAATGAGCAGTTCTTC. The whole variable domain, remainder taken from reference TRBV2 and TRBJ2-1, is EPEVTQTPSHQVTQMGQEVILRCVPISNHLYFYWYRQILGQKVEFLVSFYNNEISEKSEIFDDQFSVERPDGSNFTLKIRSTKLEDSAMYFCASSDGYSSYNEQFFGPGTRLTVL.

V gene TRBV5-4 combines with J gene TRBJ2-4, with 10 bases lining up with TRBD1. CDR3 length: 15 amino acids. CDR1 and CDR2 (germline): SGHNT, YYREEE (reference sequence). With 3 bases clipped from V and 5 bases from J, the junction kept 5 bases outside the gene matches. This CDR3 is CASSSAGTGENIQYF. CDR3 DNA sequence: TGTGCCAGCAGCTCGGCCGGGACAGGGGAAAACATTCAGTACTTC.

The gene calls are TRBV9 and TRBJ2-3; a possible D gene is TRBD1 (5 bases). Germline loops: CDR1 SGDLS, CDR2 YYNGEE. Between the trimmed V and J ends, which lost 4 bases and 1 base, there was a span of 10 bases. The CDR3 length is 14 residues. CDR3 coding DNA: TGTGCCAGCAGCTTCGAAGGGGGCACAGATACGCAGTATTTT. Its translation: CASSFEGGTDTQYF.

The genes are TRBV2 and TRBJ1-2; D is unresolved. V shed 3 bases and J shed 8 bases, with 16 bases lying between them. Germline loops: CDR1 SNHLY, CDR2 FYNNEI. The CDR3 loop spans 14 amino acids. In DNA form, the CDR3 reads TGTGCCAGCAGTGAGATGAGGGTCGGAGCGGGCTACACCTTC. Its protein product is CASSEMRVGAGYTF.

The count of this clone is one. The chain recombines TRBV5-4 with TRBJ2-1, with 7 bases that match TRBD1. CDR3 size: 16 residues. Germline V gene data show CDR1 as SGHNT and CDR2 as YYREEE (reference sequence). After removal of 4 bases from V and 5 bases from J, the junction contained 12 bases not matched to a gene. The CDR3 region is CASSTPNRGPNNEQFF. Here the CDR3 DNA reads TGTGCCAGCAGCACTCCAAACAGGGGCCCAAACAATGAGCAGTTCTTC.

The table lists this clone with a count of one. The chain carries TRBV7-9 and TRBJ2-3, with TRBD1 matching 9 bases. The CDR3 runs to 17 residues. V trimming: 3 bases; J trimming: 2 bases; junction bases outside the gene matches: 9. Germline V gene lookup returns CDR1 SEHNR and CDR2 FQNEAQ (reference sequence). The CDR3 is CASSFPPTGGVTDTQYF. The CDR3 DNA is TGTGCCAGCAGCTTCCCCCCGACAGGGGGTGTCACAGATACGCAGTATTTT.

J is TRBJ1-5 and V is TRBV4-1, with D maybe TRBD1 (5 bases). Germline-derived CDR1 and CDR2 are MGHRA and YSYEKL. The CDR3 contains 16 residues. Trimming cost V 3 bases and J 6 bases, with 18 bases left between them. The CDR3 reads CASSHVRERGIQPQHF. As DNA, the CDR3 is TGCGCCAGCAGCCACGTCCGGGAGCGGGGGATTCAGCCCCAGCATTTT.

Notes on this clone: The sample has other DNA sequences that encode this CDR3 too. The V call is TRBV29-1, the J call TRBJ2-3, with TRBD2 matching 15 bases. Unmatched junction bases numbered 12, after V lost 6 bases and J lost 8 bases. From germline, CDR1 is SQVTM and CDR2 ANQGSEA. The CDR3 is made up of 16 amino acids. The chain's CDR3 is CSVNSGLAGGYGTQYF. CDR3 bases: TGCAGCGTCAACTCGGGACTAGCGGGAGGTTACGGTACGCAGTATTTT.

The chain recombines TRBV7-2 with TRBJ2-3; the D is unclear. Germline V gene lookup returns CDR1 SGHTA and CDR2 FQGNSA. The CDR3 is 18 amino acids. The V and J ends lost 0 bases and 0 bases respectively, with 16 bases between them. CDR3 sequence reads: CASSLAVSTGSSTDTQYF. DNA of the CDR3: TGTGCCAGCAGCTTAGCCGTATCGACGGGTTCTAGCACAGATACGCAGTATTTT.

The rearrangement links TRBV4-1 to TRBJ1-2; no clear D. CDR3 length equals 15 residues. In germline, CDR1 is MGHRA, CDR2 YSYEKL. V was shortened by 1 base and J by 2 bases, with 11 bases between the two germline ends. Written as DNA, the CDR3 is TGCGCCAGCAGCCAAGGTTTGGGAGGGAACTATGGCTACACCTTC. This translates into CASSQGLGGNYGYTF.